Shown below are 19 T cell receptor beta chains from a single sample sequenced in a study of Tregs in tolerant kidney transplant recipients. Profiling relied on immunoSEQ multiplex PCR, and the TCRdb table lists in-frame clones only, not all of them. The sample yields about 64,000 clones, more than 95% seen once. The source material was Tregs from blood, sampled before the transplant. These receptors all come from a human donor who received a combined kidney and bone marrow transplant.

The CDR3 nucleotides read TGTGCCTGGAGAGCAGGTGCAGGCACGCGTGGCTACACCTTC. Amino acid sequence: CAWRAGAGTRGYTF. The chain combines TRBV30 with TRBJ1-2; D uncertain. Germline assignment: CDR1 GTSNPN and CDR2 SVGIG (reference sequence). The germline V and J ends were trimmed by 3 bases and 7 bases, with 18 bases remaining between them. CDR3 size: 14 residues.

The rearrangement joins TRBV2 to TRBJ1-2, with D unresolved. CDR1 is SNHLY and CDR2 is FYNNEI in the germline V gene. V was trimmed by 4 bases and J by 3 bases, leaving 6 bases between them. The CDR3 runs to 12 residues. This CDR3 is CASSVDYYGYTF. CDR3 DNA: TGTGCCAGCAGTGTAGACTACTATGGCTACACCTTC.

The gene calls are TRBV29-1 and TRBJ2-7; D is undetermined. Germline CDR1 SQVTM, CDR2 ANQGSEA. Trimming pared 5 bases from V and 1 base from J, leaving 12 bases between. CDR3 length: 13 residues. CDR3 sequence: CSVLGDRSYEQYF. The CDR3 DNA follows: TGCAGCGTTCTAGGTGATAGGTCCTACGAGCAGTACTTC.

V gene TRBV14 combines with J gene TRBJ2-2; 8 nucleotides agree with TRBD1. Germline V gene lookup returns CDR1 SGHDN and CDR2 FVKESK. This CDR3 has 16 amino acids. V lost 4 bases, J lost 3 bases, and 7 bases stayed unmatched. The CDR3 protein is CASSPYWTGYTGELFF. Here the CDR3 DNA reads TGTGCCAGCAGCCCCTATTGGACAGGGTACACCGGGGAGCTGTTTTTT.

The chain carries TRBV5-8 and TRBJ2-6; TRBD2 aligns across 7 bases. Germline CDR1 SGHTS, CDR2 YDEGEE. The CDR3 is 17 residues long. V gave up 4 bases and J gave up 4 bases; unmatched junction bases: 11. This CDR3 reads CASSRTSGAGGANVLTF. The CDR3 bases are TGTGCCAGCAGCCGAACGAGCGGGGCGGGAGGGGCCAACGTCCTGACTTTC.

J is TRBJ2-1 and V is TRBV27; TRBD2 matches 13 bases. CDR3 length: 17 amino acids. V gave up 0 bases and J gave up 4 bases; unmatched junction bases: 3. Germline assignment: CDR1 MNHEY and CDR2 SMNVEV (reference sequence). The CDR3 loop is CASSLSPGLAGYNEQFF. For the CDR3, the DNA is TGTGCCAGCAGTTTATCCCCGGGACTAGCGGGGTACAATGAGCAGTTCTTC.

The V gene is TRBV5-6, the J gene TRBJ2-1, with 13 bases aligning to TRBD2. Trimming cost V 4 bases and J 7 bases; bases outside gene matches: 11. From germline, CDR1 is SGHDT and CDR2 YYEEEE. CDR3 length: 17 amino acids. The CDR3 DNA reads TGTGCCAGCAGCGACACTCTACTAGCGGGAGGGCCGAATGAGCAGTTCTTC. This encodes CASSDTLLAGGPNEQFF.

The rearrangement uses TRBV10-3 and TRBJ2-7; TRBD1 matches 10 bases. This CDR3 has 13 amino acids. V shed 6 bases, J shed 5 bases, and the junction held 4 bases outside the gene matches. CDR1 is ENHRY, CDR2 SYGVKD, per germline. CDR3 region: CAIRTGGYNEQYF. The CDR3 DNA reads as TGTGCCATCAGGACAGGGGGCTACAACGAGCAGTACTTC.

This clone was detected only once. The rearrangement joins TRBV29-1 to TRBJ2-3, with 11 positions matching TRBD2. J lost 3 bases, V lost 3 bases, and 2 bases had no gene match. Germline lookup yields CDR1 SQVTM and CDR2 ANQGSEA. This CDR3 has 14 amino acids. CDR3 DNA: TGCAGCGTTGAGCCTAGCGGGAGGACAGATACGCAGTATTTT. Protein sequence: CSVEPSGRTDTQYF.

The chain has TRBV5-1 and TRBJ2-7, with 7 bases identical to TRBD2. Germline V gene lookup returns CDR1 SGHRS and CDR2 YFSETQ. V shed 3 bases, J shed 3 bases, and the junction held 9 bases outside the gene matches. CDR3 length: 15 residues. CDR3 bases: TGCGCCAGCAGCTGGGGGAGCGGGGAAATCTACGAGCAGTACTTC. Translating gives CASSWGSGEIYEQYF.

CDR3 residues: CASSLAPGGTNTEAFF. DNA for the CDR3: TGCGCCAGCAGCTTGGCCCCAGGGGGAACGAACACTGAAGCTTTCTTT. The V and J genes are TRBV5-1 and TRBJ1-1; 7 bases match TRBD1. V lost 0 bases and J lost 1; bases outside the gene matches: 6. Germline assignment: CDR1 SGHRS and CDR2 YFSETQ. The CDR3 is 16 residues long.

The chain is built from TRBV19 and TRBJ1-5; weak D call: TRBD1 (6 bases). Trimming cost V 4 bases and J 2 bases, with 15 bases left between them. The CDR3 contains 16 residues. The germline gives CDR1 LNHDA, CDR2 SQIVND (reference sequence). The CDR3 bases are TGTGCCAGTAGTACCCACAGGGCATCGGGCAATCAGCCCCAGCATTTT. Amino acids: CASSTHRASGNQPQHF.

DNA for the CDR3: TGCGCCAGCAGCTCGACACAGGGCTCACCCCTCCACTTT. Its protein is CASSSTQGSPLHF. The rearrangement joins TRBV5-1 to TRBJ1-6; tentatively, D is TRBD1 (6 bases). The CDR3 has 13 amino acids. CDR1 SGHRS and CDR2 YFSETQ come from the germline V gene. Trimming took 3 bases from V and 10 from J, leaving 11 bases between them.

V gene TRBV7-9 combines with J gene TRBJ2-6; D gene uncertain. This CDR3 has 12 amino acids. The germline V gene encodes CDR1 SEHNR and CDR2 FQNEAQ (reference sequence). CDR3 in amino acids: CAPNSGANVLTF. In DNA form, the CDR3 reads TGTGCTCCCAACTCTGGGGCCAACGTCCTGACTTTC.

This rearrangement joins TRBV6-6 to TRBJ2-2, with D perhaps matching TRBD2 (6 bases). The CDR3 consists of 14 residues. Germline V gene lookup returns CDR1 MNHNY and CDR2 SVGAGI (reference sequence). The V and J ends lost 2 bases and 5 bases respectively, with 9 bases between them. CDR3 residues: CASSYALATGELFF. The DNA of the CDR3 is TGTGCCAGCAGTTACGCTCTAGCGACCGGGGAGCTGTTTTTT.

The J gene is TRBJ1-3, the V gene TRBV6-6; no firm D call. CDR1 is MNHNY, CDR2 SVGAGI, per germline (reference sequence). The CDR3 has 15 amino acids. V lost 5 bases, J lost 2 bases, and 13 bases lay in between. The CDR3: CASSPRGSAGNTIYF. CDR3 sequence (DNA): TGTGCCAGCAGTCCACGCGGGTCAGCTGGAAACACCATATATTTT.

The chain has TRBV7-2 and TRBJ2-1; TRBD2 agrees at 9 bases. The germline CDR1 and CDR2 sequences are SGHTA and FQGNSA. There are 17 residues in the CDR3. Losses at the gene ends were 6 bases for V and 8 bases for J; bases not matched to a gene: 17. The CDR3, as DNA: TGTGCCAGCAGAAAAACGGGAGGGCTAGCGGGGTTTCATGAGCAGTTCTTC. Translation gives CASRKTGGLAGFHEQFF.

CDR3 protein: CASSLASGYTDTQYF. CDR3 nucleotide sequence: TGCGCCAGCAGCTTGGCTAGCGGATACACAGATACGCAGTATTTT. The V gene is TRBV5-1, the J gene TRBJ2-3; 7 nucleotides agree with TRBD2. The germline gives CDR1 SGHRS, CDR2 YFSETQ. The CDR3 extends over 15 amino acids. V was clipped by 0 bases and J by 2 bases; unmatched bases: 3.

V is TRBV10-3 and J is TRBJ2-3; 9 positions match TRBD2. Germline V CDR1 and CDR2: ENHRY, SYGVKD. This CDR3 is built from 19 residues. Trimming removed 2 bases from V and 3 bases from J; junction bases left unmatched: 15. The CDR3 DNA sequence: TGTGCCATCAGTGAGGGATTGCTCGGGCTAGCGGGGAGAACAGATACGCAGTATTTT. It codes for CAISEGLLGLAGRTDTQYF.